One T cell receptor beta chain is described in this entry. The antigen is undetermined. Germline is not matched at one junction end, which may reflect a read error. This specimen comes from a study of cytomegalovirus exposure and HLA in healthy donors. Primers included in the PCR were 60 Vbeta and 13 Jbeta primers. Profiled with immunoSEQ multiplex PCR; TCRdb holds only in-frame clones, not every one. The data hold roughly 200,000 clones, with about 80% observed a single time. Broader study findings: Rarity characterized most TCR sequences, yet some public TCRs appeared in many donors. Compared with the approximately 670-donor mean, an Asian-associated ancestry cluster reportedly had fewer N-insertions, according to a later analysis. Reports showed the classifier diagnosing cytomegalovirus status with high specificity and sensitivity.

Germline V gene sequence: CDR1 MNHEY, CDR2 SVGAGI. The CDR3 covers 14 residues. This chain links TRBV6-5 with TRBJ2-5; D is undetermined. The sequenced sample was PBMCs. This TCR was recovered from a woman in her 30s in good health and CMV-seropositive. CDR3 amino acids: CASSDSSRSETQYF. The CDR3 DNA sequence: TGTGCCAGCAGTGACTCCTCCCGGAGTGAGACCCAGTACTTC.